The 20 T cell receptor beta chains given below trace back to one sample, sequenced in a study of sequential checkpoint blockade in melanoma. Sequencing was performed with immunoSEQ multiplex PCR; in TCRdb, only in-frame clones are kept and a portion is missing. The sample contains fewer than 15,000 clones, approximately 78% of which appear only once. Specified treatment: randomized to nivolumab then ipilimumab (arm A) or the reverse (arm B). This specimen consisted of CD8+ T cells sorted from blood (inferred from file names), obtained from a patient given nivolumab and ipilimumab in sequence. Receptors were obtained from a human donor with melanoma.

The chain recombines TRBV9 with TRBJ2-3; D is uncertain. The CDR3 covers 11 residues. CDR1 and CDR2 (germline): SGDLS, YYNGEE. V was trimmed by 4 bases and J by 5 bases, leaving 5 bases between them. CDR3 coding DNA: TGTGCCAGCAGCCCGGGAGATACGCAGTATTTT. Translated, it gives CASSPGDTQYF.

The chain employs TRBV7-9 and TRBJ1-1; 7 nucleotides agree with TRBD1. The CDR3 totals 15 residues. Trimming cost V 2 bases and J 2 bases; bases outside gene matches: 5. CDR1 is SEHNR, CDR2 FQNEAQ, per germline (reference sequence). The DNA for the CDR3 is TGTGCCAGCAGCTTACCACAGGGGCCTAACACTGAAGCTTTCTTT. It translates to CASSLPQGPNTEAFF.

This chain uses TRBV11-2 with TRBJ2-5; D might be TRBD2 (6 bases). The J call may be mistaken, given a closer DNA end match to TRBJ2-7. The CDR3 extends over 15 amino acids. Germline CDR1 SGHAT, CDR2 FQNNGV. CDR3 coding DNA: TGTGCCAGCAGCCCTATGGCGGGGTCCCCCTACGAGCAGTACTTC. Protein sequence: CASSPMAGSPYEQYF.

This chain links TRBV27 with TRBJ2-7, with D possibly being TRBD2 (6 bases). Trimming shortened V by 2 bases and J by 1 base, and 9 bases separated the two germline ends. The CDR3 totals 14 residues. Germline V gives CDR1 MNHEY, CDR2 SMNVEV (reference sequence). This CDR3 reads CASSLGSGSYEQYF. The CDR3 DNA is TGTGCCAGCAGTTTAGGTAGCGGTTCCTACGAGCAGTACTTC.

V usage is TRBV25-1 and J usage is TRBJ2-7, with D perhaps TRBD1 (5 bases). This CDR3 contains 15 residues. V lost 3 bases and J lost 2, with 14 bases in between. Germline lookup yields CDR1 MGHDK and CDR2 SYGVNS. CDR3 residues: CASSELDTPPYEQYF. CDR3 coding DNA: TGTGCCAGCAGTGAGCTGGACACCCCGCCCTACGAGCAGTACTTC.

The CDR3 here is CASSVSGKTDTQYF. The CDR3 nucleotides are TGTGCCAGCTCGGTGAGCGGAAAAACAGATACGCAGTATTTT. V and J are TRBV9 and TRBJ2-3; possible D gene TRBD2, 5 bases. From germline, CDR1 is SGDLS and CDR2 YYNGEE. V gave up 7 bases and J gave up 3 bases, with 15 bases separating them. The length of the CDR3 is 14 residues.

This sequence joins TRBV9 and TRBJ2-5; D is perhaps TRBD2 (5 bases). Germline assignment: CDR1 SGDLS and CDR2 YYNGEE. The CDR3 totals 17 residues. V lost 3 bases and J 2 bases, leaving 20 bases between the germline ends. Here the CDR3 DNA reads TGTGCCAGCAGCGCGAAAGGGAGTGGCGGGTTACAAGAGACCCAGTACTTC. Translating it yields CASSAKGSGGLQETQYF.

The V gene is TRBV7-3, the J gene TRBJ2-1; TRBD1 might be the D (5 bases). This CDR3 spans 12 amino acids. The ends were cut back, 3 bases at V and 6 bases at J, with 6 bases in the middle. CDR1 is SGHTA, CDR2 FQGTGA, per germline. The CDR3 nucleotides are TGTGCCAGCAGCTTCACAGGCAATGAGCAGTTCTTC. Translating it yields CASSFTGNEQFF. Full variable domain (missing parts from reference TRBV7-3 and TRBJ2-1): GAGVSQTPSNKVTEKGKYVELRCDPISGHTALYWYRQSLGQGPEFLIYFQGTGAADDSGLPNDRFFAVRPEGSVSTLKIQRTERGDSAVYLCASSFTGNEQFFGPGTRLTVL.

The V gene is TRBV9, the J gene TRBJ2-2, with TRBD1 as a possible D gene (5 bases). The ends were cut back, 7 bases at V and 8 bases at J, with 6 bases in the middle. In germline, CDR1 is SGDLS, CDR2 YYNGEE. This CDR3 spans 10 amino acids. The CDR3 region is CASAGGELFF. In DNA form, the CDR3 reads TGTGCCAGCGCAGGGGGGGAGCTGTTTTTT. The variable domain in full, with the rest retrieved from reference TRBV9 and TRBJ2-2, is DSGVTQTPKHLITATGQRVTLRCSPRSGDLSVYWYQQSLDQGLQFLIQYYNGEERAKGNILERFSAQQFPDLHSELNLSSLELGDSALYFCASAGGELFFGEGSRLTVL.

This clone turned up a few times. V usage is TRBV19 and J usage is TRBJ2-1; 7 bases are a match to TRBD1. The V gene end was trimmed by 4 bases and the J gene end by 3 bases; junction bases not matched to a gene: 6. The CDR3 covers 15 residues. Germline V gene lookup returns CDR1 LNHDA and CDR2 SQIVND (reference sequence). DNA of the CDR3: TGTGCCAGTAGTAAGGGGGCTAGCCTCTACAATGAGCAGTTCTTC. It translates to CASSKGASLYNEQFF.

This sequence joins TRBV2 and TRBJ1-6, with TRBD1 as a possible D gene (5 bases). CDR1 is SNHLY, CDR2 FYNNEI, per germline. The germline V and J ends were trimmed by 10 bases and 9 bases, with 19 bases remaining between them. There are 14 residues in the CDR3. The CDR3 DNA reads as TGTGCCATCGACGGGGGTAAAAGGTCTTCACCCCTCCACTTT. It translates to CAIDGGKRSSPLHF.

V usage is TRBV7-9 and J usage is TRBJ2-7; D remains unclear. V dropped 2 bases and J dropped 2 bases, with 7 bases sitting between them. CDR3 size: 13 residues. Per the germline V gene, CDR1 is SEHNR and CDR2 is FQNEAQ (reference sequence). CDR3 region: CASSLQNPYEQYF. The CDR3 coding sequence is TGTGCCAGCAGCTTACAGAACCCCTACGAGCAGTACTTC.

For the CDR3, the DNA is TGTGCCAGAAGCTCCGGGGGGGGCCCGGTGTGGGAGCAGTACTTC. Protein: CARSSGGGPVWEQYF. This chain links TRBV7-5 with TRBJ2-7; no DNA check was done on the table's D call, TRBD2. TRBV7-5 constitutes a pseudogene. The CDR3 runs 15 residues.

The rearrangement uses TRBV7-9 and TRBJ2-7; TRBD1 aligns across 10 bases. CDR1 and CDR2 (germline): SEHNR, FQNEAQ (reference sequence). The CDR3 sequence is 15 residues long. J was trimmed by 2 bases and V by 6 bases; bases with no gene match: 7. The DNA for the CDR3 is TGTGCCAGCAGTGGGGCGACAGGGGGCACCTACGAGCAGTACTTC. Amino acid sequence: CASSGATGGTYEQYF.

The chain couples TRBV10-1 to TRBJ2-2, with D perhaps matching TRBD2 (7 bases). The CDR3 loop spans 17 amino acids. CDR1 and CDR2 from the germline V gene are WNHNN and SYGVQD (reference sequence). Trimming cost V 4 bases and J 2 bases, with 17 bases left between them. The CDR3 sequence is CASSAKRGAVNTGELFF. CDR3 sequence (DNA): TGCGCCAGCAGTGCCAAACGGGGGGCGGTTAACACCGGGGAGCTGTTTTTT.

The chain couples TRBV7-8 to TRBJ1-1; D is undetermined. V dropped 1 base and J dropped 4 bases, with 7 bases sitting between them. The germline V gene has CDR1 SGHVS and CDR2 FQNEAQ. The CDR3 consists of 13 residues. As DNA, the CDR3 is TGTGCCAGCAGCTTAGGGGGAGGCACTGAAGCTTTCTTT. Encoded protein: CASSLGGGTEAFF.

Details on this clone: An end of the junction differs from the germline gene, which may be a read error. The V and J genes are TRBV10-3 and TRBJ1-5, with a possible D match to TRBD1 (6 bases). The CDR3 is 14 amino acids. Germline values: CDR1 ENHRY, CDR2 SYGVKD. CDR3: CATSATGANQPQHF. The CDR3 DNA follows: TGTGCCACCAGTGCGACAGGCGCAAATCAGCCCCAGCATTTT.

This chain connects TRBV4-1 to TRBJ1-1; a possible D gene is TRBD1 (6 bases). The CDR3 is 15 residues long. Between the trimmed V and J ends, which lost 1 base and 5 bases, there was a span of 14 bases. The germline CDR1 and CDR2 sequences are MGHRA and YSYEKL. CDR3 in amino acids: CASSQGEGGGTEAFF. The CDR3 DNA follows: TGCGCCAGCAGCCAAGGGGAAGGGGGTGGGACTGAAGCTTTCTTT.

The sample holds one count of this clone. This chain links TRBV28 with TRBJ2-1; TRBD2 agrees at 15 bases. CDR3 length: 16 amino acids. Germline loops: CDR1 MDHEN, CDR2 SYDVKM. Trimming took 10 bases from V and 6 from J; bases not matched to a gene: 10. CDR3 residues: CATEPGLAGGSNEQFF. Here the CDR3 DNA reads TGTGCCACGGAGCCGGGACTAGCGGGAGGCAGCAATGAGCAGTTCTTC.

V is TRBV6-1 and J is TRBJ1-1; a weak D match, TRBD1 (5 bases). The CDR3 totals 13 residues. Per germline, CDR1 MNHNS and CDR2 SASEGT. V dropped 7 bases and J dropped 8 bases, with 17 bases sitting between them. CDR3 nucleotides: TGTGCCAGCACGCTTCCTTTAAGGACAGAAGCTTTCTTT. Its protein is CASTLPLRTEAFF.